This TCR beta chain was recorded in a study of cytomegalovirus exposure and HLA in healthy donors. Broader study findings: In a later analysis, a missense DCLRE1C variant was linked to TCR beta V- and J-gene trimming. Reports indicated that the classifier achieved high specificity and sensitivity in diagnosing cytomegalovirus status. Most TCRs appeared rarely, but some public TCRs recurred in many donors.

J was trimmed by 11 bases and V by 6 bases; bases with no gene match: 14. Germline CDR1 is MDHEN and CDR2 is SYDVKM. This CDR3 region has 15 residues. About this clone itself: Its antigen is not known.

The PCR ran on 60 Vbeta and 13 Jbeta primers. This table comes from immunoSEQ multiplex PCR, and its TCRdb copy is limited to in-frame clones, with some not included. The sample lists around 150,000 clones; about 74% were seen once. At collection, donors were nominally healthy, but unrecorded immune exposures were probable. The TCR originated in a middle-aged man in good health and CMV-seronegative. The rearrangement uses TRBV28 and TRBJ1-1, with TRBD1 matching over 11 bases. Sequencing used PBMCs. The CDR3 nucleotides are TGTGCCAGCAGCTGGCACCGGGGGACAGGGGGTTCGGCTTTCTTT. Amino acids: CASSWHRGTGGSAFF.